Listed here are 29 T cell receptor beta chains from one sample, sequenced in a study of cytomegalovirus exposure and HLA in healthy donors. A multiplex PCR was run with 60 Vbeta primers and 13 Jbeta primers. TCRdb's table, derived via immunoSEQ multiplex PCR, lists solely in-frame clones and lacks some. In the table there are some 200,000 clones, 78% of which are singletons. The material sequenced was PBMCs. Receptors originate from a female donor in good health and CMV-seronegative.

This clone has a single count. The chain carries TRBV27 and TRBJ2-7; 8 bases align to TRBD1. J lost 6 bases, V lost 7 bases, and 11 bases had no gene match. Germline V gene lookup returns CDR1 MNHEY and CDR2 SMNVEV (reference sequence). The CDR3 sequence is 14 residues long. For the CDR3, the DNA is TGTGCCAGCAACCACAGGGGGTCCCCTACCGAGCAGTACTTC. This encodes CASNHRGSPTEQYF.

This chain links TRBV7-6 with TRBJ2-7; maybe TRBD1 (6 bases). Germline-derived CDR1 and CDR2 are SGHVS and FNYEAQ. This CDR3 has 13 amino acids. V was shortened by 5 bases and J by 3 bases, with 11 bases between the two germline ends. CDR3 amino acids: CASSPRDIYEQYF. The CDR3 DNA reads as TGTGCCAGCAGCCCTAGGGACATCTACGAGCAGTACTTC.

This chain uses TRBV15 with TRBJ2-4; D gene uncertain. V lost 0 bases, J lost 12 bases, and 12 bases lay in between. Germline lookup yields CDR1 LNHNV and CDR2 YYDKDF (reference sequence). This CDR3 contains 13 residues. CDR3 coding DNA: TGTGCCACCAGCAGAGATCATCCGGAGACTCAGTACTTC. Protein product: CATSRDHPETQYF.

This clone was detected only once. This chain links TRBV2 with TRBJ2-7; 7 bases align to TRBD1. There are 13 residues in the CDR3. Germline V CDR1 and CDR2: SNHLY, FYNNEI. The ends lost 5 bases at V and 3 bases at J; junction bases unmatched: 4. The CDR3, as DNA: TGTGCCAGCAGTTTGGGACAGAGCTACGAGCAGTACTTC. Its protein product is CASSLGQSYEQYF.

Comment on this clone: At one end, the junction sequence differs from germline, possibly due to a read error. The rearrangement joins TRBV18 to TRBJ2-7; the D gene is possibly TRBD2 (6 bases). Per germline, CDR1 KGHSH and CDR2 LQKENI. The CDR3 totals 12 residues. The CDR3, as DNA: TGTGCCAGCTCACCACCGGGGGGTCAGGCCTTATTC. It is translated as CASSPPGGQALF.

V is TRBV28 and J is TRBJ2-5; 7 bases are shared with TRBD2. The tail of the sequence fits TRBJ2-7 better, so the J call may be wrong. There are 14 residues in the CDR3. Germline assignment: CDR1 MDHEN and CDR2 SYDVKM. The CDR3 is CASSSLPPGGEQYF. The CDR3 coding sequence is TGTGCCAGCAGCTCCCTGCCCCCGGGGGGCGAGCAGTACTTC.

CDR3 residues: CASSPLGGVNQPQHF. CDR3 coding DNA: TGTGCCAGCAGCCCTTTGGGGGGAGTCAATCAGCCCCAGCATTTT. The chain recombines TRBV6-5 with TRBJ1-5; tentative D call: TRBD1 (5 bases). From germline, CDR1 is MNHEY and CDR2 SVGAGI. The CDR3 loop spans 15 amino acids. V was pared by 6 bases and J by 3 bases, with 15 bases between.

This clone was detected a few times. The chain is built from TRBV5-5 and TRBJ2-1; 9 bases line up with TRBD2. This CDR3 has 16 amino acids. Germline-derived CDR1 and CDR2 are SGHKS and YYEKEE (reference sequence). V gave up 0 bases and J gave up 6 bases; unmatched junction bases: 7. CDR3 in amino acids: CASSLERAGGLNEQFF. Here the CDR3 DNA reads TGTGCCAGCAGCTTGGAGAGGGCGGGGGGGCTCAATGAGCAGTTCTTC.

The chain links TRBV29-1 to TRBJ2-5; TRBD1 matches 7 bases. V was clipped by 6 bases and J by 0 bases; unmatched bases: 4. Germline CDR1 reads SQVTM; CDR2 reads ANQGSEA. The CDR3 loop spans 13 amino acids. In DNA, the CDR3 is TGCAGCGTGGGACAGACAGACCAAGAGACCCAGTACTTC. This codes for CSVGQTDQETQYF.

This chain uses TRBV9 with TRBJ2-1, with 7 positions matching TRBD2. Germline CDR1 reads SGDLS; CDR2 reads YYNGEE. V was clipped by 0 bases and J by 7 bases; unmatched bases: 7. The CDR3 extends over 15 amino acids. Here the CDR3 DNA reads TGTGCCAGCAGCGTAGTCAGCGGGGCCCCTAATGAGCAGTTCTTC. Translating it yields CASSVVSGAPNEQFF.

This clone has a single count. The chain joins TRBV9 to TRBJ2-1; maybe TRBD1 (6 bases). CDR3 length: 16 amino acids. CDR1 is SGDLS and CDR2 is YYNGEE in the germline V gene. Trimming left V 1 base short and J 0 bases short, with 11 bases between. The CDR3 coding sequence is TGTGCCAGCAGCGTACTTCAGGGGAGCTCCTACAATGAGCAGTTCTTC. It encodes CASSVLQGSSYNEQFF.

The chain links TRBV4-1 to TRBJ1-4; possible D gene TRBD1, 6 bases. V was cut by 2 bases and J by 3 bases, with 22 bases left in between. Germline assignment: CDR1 MGHRA and CDR2 YSYEKL. The CDR3 has 19 residues. The CDR3 DNA is TGCGCCAGCAGCCAACAATGGGACACCCAATCCCCAGCTAATGAAAAACTGTTTTTT. The encoded protein is CASSQQWDTQSPANEKLFF.

The rearrangement joins TRBV19 to TRBJ1-4; D is unclear. This CDR3 region has 15 residues. In germline, CDR1 is LNHDA, CDR2 SQIVND (reference sequence). Trimming took 6 bases from V and 2 from J, leaving 13 bases between them. CDR3 in amino acids: CASRGHDATNEKLFF. CDR3 DNA sequence: TGTGCCAGTAGGGGCCATGATGCCACTAATGAAAAACTGTTTTTT.

The chain has TRBV5-4 and TRBJ2-6; D may be TRBD1 (5 bases). The CDR3 is made up of 15 amino acids. Trimming pared 1 base from V and 4 bases from J, leaving 9 bases between. The germline V gene has CDR1 SGHNT and CDR2 YYREEE (reference sequence). CDR3 bases: TGTGCCAGCAGCTTGAAGGGGCTCGGGGCCAACGTCCTGACTTTC. The encoded protein is CASSLKGLGANVLTF.

This chain joins TRBV5-4 and TRBJ1-6, with TRBD1 matching over 7 bases. Germline CDR1 SGHNT, CDR2 YYREEE (reference sequence). After removal of 4 bases from V and 5 bases from J, the junction contained 12 bases not matched to a gene. CDR3 length: 17 amino acids. CDR3 nucleotide sequence: TGTGCCAGCAGCCCCCCAGGGGGGCTACCGAATAATTCACCCCTCCACTTT. Its protein is CASSPPGGLPNNSPLHF.

The rearrangement uses TRBV2 and TRBJ2-5; 8 bases are a match to TRBD2. The CDR3 runs 15 residues. The germline V gene encodes CDR1 SNHLY and CDR2 FYNNEI. V lost 7 bases, J lost 1 base, and 8 bases stayed unmatched. The chain's CDR3 is CASIELAGTQETQYF. Here the CDR3 DNA reads TGTGCCAGCATCGAATTAGCGGGGACCCAAGAGACCCAGTACTTC.

The V call is TRBV19, the J call TRBJ1-1; 8 positions agree with TRBD1. V dropped 1 base and J dropped 1; count of bases not matched to a gene: 5. Germline V lookup: CDR1 LNHDA, CDR2 SQIVND (reference sequence). The CDR3 loop spans 16 amino acids. This chain's CDR3 is CASSIGPGQGNTEAFF. The CDR3, as DNA: TGTGCCAGTAGTATAGGCCCCGGACAGGGGAACACTGAAGCTTTCTTT.

This chain uses TRBV28 with TRBJ1-2, with 11 bases fitting TRBD1. The CDR3 has 17 residues. V trimming: 3 bases; J trimming: 4 bases; junction bases outside the gene matches: 10. The V gene's germline CDR1 is MDHEN and CDR2 SYDVKM. The CDR3 coding sequence is TGTGCCAGCAGTTTCTTACTGGACAGGGGGCTTGGCTATGGCTACACCTTC. Protein sequence: CASSFLLDRGLGYGYTF.

The genes are TRBV11-2 and TRBJ2-3; 7 positions match TRBD2. Germline assignment: CDR1 SGHAT and CDR2 FQNNGV. With V trimmed by 5 bases and J by 5 bases, 7 bases remained unmatched. The CDR3 length is 14 residues. The CDR3 loop is CASSPRLAGDTQYF. The CDR3 DNA reads as TGTGCCAGCAGCCCTCGACTAGCTGGAGATACGCAGTATTTT.

This clone was recorded a few times. V is TRBV6-5 and J is TRBJ2-4; the D gene is possibly TRBD2 (5 bases). CDR1 is MNHEY and CDR2 is SVGAGI in the germline V gene. Trimming shortened V by 2 bases and J by 2 bases, and 10 bases separated the two germline ends. This CDR3 spans 15 amino acids. The CDR3: CASSYGPGTKNIQYF. The DNA of the CDR3 is TGTGCCAGCAGTTACGGGCCCGGGACCAAAAACATTCAGTACTTC.

The chain links TRBV5-3 to TRBJ2-7; 8 bases match TRBD2. TRBV5-3 qualifies as an ORF whose function is uncertain. Trimming removed 2 bases from V and 4 bases from J; junction bases left unmatched: 17. This CDR3 is built from 18 residues. DNA of the CDR3: TGTGCCAGAAGCTTAGGGACCCCACCGGGACTAGGTGGTTACGAGCAGTACTTC. Translating gives CARSLGTPPGLGGYEQYF.

The V call is TRBV29-1, the J call TRBJ2-1; 8 nucleotides line up with TRBD2. CDR1 and CDR2 (germline): SQVTM, ANQGSEA. CDR3 size: 13 residues. J was trimmed by 11 bases and V by 7 bases; bases with no gene match: 13. The CDR3 DNA reads TGCAGCGGTCAACTAGCGGAGAGGAGAAAGCAGTTCTTC. It translates to CSGQLAERRKQFF.

DNA for the CDR3: TGTGCCAGCAGCCCCGGGGAGGTGGAGCAGTACTTC. Residues: CASSPGEVEQYF. The chain recombines TRBV11-3 with TRBJ2-7; D may be TRBD2 (6 bases). Germline V CDR1 and CDR2: SGHNT, YENEEA. This CDR3 has 12 amino acids. Trimming left V 5 bases short and J 7 bases short, with 12 bases between.

The genes are TRBV9 and TRBJ1-2; D unclear. Germline assignment: CDR1 SGDLS and CDR2 YYNGEE. V was cut by 0 bases and J by 8 bases, with 14 bases left in between. The CDR3 contains 14 residues. The CDR3 DNA reads as TGTGCCAGCAGCGTAGGAGACATCCCTGGAGGCTACACCTTC. Translation gives CASSVGDIPGGYTF.

The gene calls are TRBV7-8 and TRBJ1-4; D possibly corresponds to TRBD1 (6 bases). The V end was cut by 4 bases, the J end by 9 bases, with 15 bases between. The germline gives CDR1 SGHVS, CDR2 FQNEAQ. This CDR3 has 14 amino acids. The CDR3, as DNA: TGTGCCAGCAGCTCGGACAGCATGGGGAAAAAACTGTTTTTT. Protein product: CASSSDSMGKKLFF.

This chain links TRBV7-9 with TRBJ2-1; 9 bases fit TRBD2. V lost 5 bases, J lost 4 bases, and 9 bases stayed unmatched. Looked up from germline, CDR1 is SEHNR and CDR2 is FQNEAQ (reference sequence). This CDR3 comprises 16 residues. The CDR3: CASSARLSGGYNEQFF. The CDR3 DNA reads as TGTGCCAGCAGCGCCCGTCTGAGCGGGGGGTACAATGAGCAGTTCTTC.

In the case of this clone: Sequence at one end of the junction differs from germline and may be a read error. The CDR3 DNA reads as TGCGGGGGTGGTGAAGCTTTCTTT. Protein sequence: CGGGEAFF. This sequence joins TRBV12-5 and TRBJ1-1, with a weak D call TRBD1 (5 bases). Germline CDR1 LGHNT, CDR2 FRNRAP. The CDR3 spans 8 residues.

This clone was found once. The chain is built from TRBV2 and TRBJ2-3; a weak D match, TRBD2 (5 bases). The V gene's germline CDR1 is SNHLY and CDR2 FYNNEI. V was trimmed by 4 bases and J by 2 bases, leaving 10 bases between them. CDR3 length equals 14 residues. The chain's CDR3 is CASSATDFTDTQYF. The CDR3, as DNA: TGTGCCAGCAGTGCAACGGACTTCACAGATACGCAGTATTTT.

As to this clone: A read error may account for a junction end that differs from germline. This chain uses TRBV7-9 with TRBJ2-7; TRBD2 matches at 7 bases. This CDR3 contains 13 residues. Looked up from germline, CDR1 is SEHNR and CDR2 is FQNEAQ (reference sequence). In DNA, the CDR3 is TGTTCCAGCAGCCCTGGGACTACCTACGAGCAGTACTTC. Translating gives CSSSPGTTYEQYF.